This entry is about one T cell receptor (delta chain). The antigen is unknown. A far larger clone is a single base away, which makes a read error likely. The data were taken from a study of gammadelta T cells in human blood. Study results and caveats: Right after birth, innate γδ T cells reportedly expanded polyclonally after microbial exposure.

CDR1 and CDR2 (germline): GEAIGNYY, EKD. This CDR3 contains 16 residues. TCRdb re-processed the RT-PCR reads using CATT. The sample holds about 620 delta-chain clones, 10% to 13% seen once. The V call is TRDV2, the J call TRDJ1; 7 bases line up with TRDD3. Sequencing was carried out using Vgamma9Vdelta2 gamma-delta T cells from adult blood. The sequence derives from a human donor. CDR3 region: CSCDSLDAGGIDKLIF. CDR3 nucleotides: TGTTCCTGTGACTCCCTAGACGCTGGGGGTATTGATAAACTCATCTTT.